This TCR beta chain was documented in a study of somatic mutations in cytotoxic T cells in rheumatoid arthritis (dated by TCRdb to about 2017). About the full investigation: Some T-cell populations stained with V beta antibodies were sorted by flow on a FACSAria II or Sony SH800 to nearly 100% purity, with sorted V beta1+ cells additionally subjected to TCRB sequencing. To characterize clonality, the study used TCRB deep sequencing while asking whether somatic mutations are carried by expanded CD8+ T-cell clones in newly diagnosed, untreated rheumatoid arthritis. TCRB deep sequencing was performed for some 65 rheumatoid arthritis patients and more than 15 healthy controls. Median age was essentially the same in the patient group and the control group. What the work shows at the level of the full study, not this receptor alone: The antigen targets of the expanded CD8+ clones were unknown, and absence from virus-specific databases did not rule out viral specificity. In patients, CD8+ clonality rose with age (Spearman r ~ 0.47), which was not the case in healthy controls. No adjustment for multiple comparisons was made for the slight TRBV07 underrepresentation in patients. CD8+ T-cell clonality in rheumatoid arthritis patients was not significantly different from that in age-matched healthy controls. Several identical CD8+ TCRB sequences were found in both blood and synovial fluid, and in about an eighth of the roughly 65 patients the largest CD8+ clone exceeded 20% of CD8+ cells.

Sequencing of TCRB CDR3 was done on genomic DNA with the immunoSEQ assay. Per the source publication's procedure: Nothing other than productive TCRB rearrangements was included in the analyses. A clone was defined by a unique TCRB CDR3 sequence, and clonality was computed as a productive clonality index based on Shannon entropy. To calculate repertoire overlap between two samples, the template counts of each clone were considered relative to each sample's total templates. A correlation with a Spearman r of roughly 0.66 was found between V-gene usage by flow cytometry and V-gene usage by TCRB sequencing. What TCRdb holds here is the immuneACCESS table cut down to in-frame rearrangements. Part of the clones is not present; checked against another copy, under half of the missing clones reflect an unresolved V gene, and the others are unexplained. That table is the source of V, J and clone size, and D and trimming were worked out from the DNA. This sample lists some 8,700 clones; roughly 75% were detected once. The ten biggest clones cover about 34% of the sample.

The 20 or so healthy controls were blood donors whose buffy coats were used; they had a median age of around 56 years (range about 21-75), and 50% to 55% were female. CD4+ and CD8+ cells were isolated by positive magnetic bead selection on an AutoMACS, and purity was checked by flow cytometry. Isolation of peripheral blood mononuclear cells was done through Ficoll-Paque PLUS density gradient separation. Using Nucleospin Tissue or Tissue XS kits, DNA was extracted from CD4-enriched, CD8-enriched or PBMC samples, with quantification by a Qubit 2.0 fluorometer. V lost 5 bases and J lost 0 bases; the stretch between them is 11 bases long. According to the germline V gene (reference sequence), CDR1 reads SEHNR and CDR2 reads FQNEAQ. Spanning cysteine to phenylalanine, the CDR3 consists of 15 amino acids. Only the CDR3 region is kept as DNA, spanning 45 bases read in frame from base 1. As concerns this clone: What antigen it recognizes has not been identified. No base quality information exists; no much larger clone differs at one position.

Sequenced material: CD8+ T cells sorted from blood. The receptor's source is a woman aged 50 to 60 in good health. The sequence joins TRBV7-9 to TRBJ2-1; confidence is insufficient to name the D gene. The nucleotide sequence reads TGTGCCAGCAGCGCACCGGGTAGCTCCTACAATGAGCAGTTCTTC. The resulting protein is CASSAPGSSYNEQFF.